The rows below give T cell receptor beta chains drawn from one sample of a study of blood T cell repertoires in COVID-19. Only in-frame clones appear in the TCRdb table, and some are missing; sequencing was by immunoSEQ multiplex PCR. The sample lists around 300,000 clones; around four fifths were seen once. The sequenced sample consisted of peripheral blood. The origin of the receptors is a woman between 50 and 59 years old who had recovered from COVID-19. Each CDR3 is given with its conserved first and last residue. The D gene is left open where the match is weak. Some rows mark clone size as missing; the rest say once, few, many or name a class of expanded clone.

d_call	v_call	j_call	clone_size	cdr3_aa	cdr3_nt
NA	TRBV7-8	TRBJ1-2	NA	CASSHRPRGLGNYGYTF	TGTGCCAGCAGTCACCGTCCTAGGGGACTGGGAAACTATGGCTACACCTTC
NA	TRBV6-1	TRBJ1-5	NA	CASSEDDRLSNQPQHF	TGTGCCAGCAGTGAAGACGACAGGCTTAGCAATCAGCCCCAGCATTTT
TRBD2	TRBV4-2	TRBJ2-3	NA	CASSQAGLAGSDTQYF	TGTGCCAGCAGCCAAGCGGGACTAGCGGGGAGCGATACGCAGTATTTT
TRBD2	TRBV10-3	TRBJ2-7	NA	CAISSAGGFYEQYF	TGTGCCATCAGCTCAGCGGGAGGGTTCTACGAGCAGTACTTC
NA	TRBV2	TRBJ2-1	NA	CAWGRVGGNEQFF	TGTGCCTGGGGGCGGGTAGGGGGCAATGAGCAGTTCTTC
TRBD2	TRBV6-2/TRBV6-3	TRBJ2-5	once	CASSNGGGAQYF	TGTGCCAGCAGTAACGGGGGGGGTGCCCAGTACTTC
NA	TRBV9	TRBJ1-6	few	CASSVAGGYNSPLHF	TGTGCCAGCAGCGTAGCGGGGGGATATAATTCACCCCTCCACTTT
NA	TRBV12-3/TRBV12-4	TRBJ2-7	once	CASSFPQGEQYF	TGTGCCAGCAGTTTTCCCCAGGGCGAGCAGTACTTC
NA	TRBV6-5	TRBJ1-2	NA	CASSYSIVREGGYTF	TGTGCCAGCAGTTACTCCATTGTCAGGGAAGGAGGCTACACCTTC
NA	TRBV28	TRBJ1-2	NA	CASISGGARRYGYTF	TGTGCCAGCATCTCGGGGGGGGCTCGGCGCTATGGCTACACCTTC
NA	TRBV19	TRBJ2-7	NA	CASMKRNSYEQYF	TGTGCCAGTATGAAGAGAAACTCCTACGAGCAGTACTTC
NA	TRBV4-2	TRBJ1-3	NA	CASSQDLWSSGNTIYF	TGTGCCAGCAGCCAAGATCTTTGGAGCTCTGGAAACACCATATATTTT
NA	TRBV10-3	TRBJ2-2	NA	CAISESRQGPNTGELFF	TGTGCCATCAGTGAGTCGAGGCAGGGTCCGAACACCGGGGAGCTGTTTTTT
NA	TRBV28	TRBJ1-2	NA	CASSWQVYGYTF	TGTGCCAGCAGTTGGCAGGTTTATGGCTACACCTTC
NA	TRBV30	TRBJ1-5	NA	CACSGGGNQPQHF	TGTGCCTGCAGTGGGGGAGGCAATCAGCCCCAGCATTTT
NA	TRBV4-1	TRBJ1-5	NA	CASSQQSGNSNQPQHF	TGCGCCAGCAGCCAACAGAGCGGCAATAGCAATCAGCCCCAGCATTTT
TRBD1	TRBV6-6	TRBJ2-7	NA	CASSYEDREGYEQYF	TGTGCCAGCAGTTACGAGGACAGGGAAGGCTACGAGCAGTACTTC
NA	TRBV5-1	TRBJ1-1	NA	CASSEQGNTEAFF	TGCGCCAGCAGTGAACAGGGGAACACTGAAGCTTTCTTT
TRBD2	TRBV28	TRBJ2-1	NA	CASSPGGGGYNEQFF	TGTGCCAGCAGCCCCGGCGGCGGGGGTTACAATGAGCAGTTCTTC
NA	TRBV2	TRBJ2-1	few	CASSGLGPSSSYNEQFF	TGTGCCAGCAGTGGGTTGGGGCCCTCAAGCTCCTACAATGAGCAGTTCTTC
TRBD1	TRBV3-1/TRBV3-2	TRBJ1-6	NA	CASSLNRGPSNNSPLHF	TGTGCCAGCTCTTTAAACAGGGGGCCCTCCAATAATTCACCCCTCCACTTT
TRBD2	TRBV19	TRBJ2-2	NA	CASSMGGSTGELFF	TGTGCCAGTAGTATGGGGGGGAGCACCGGGGAGCTGTTTTTT
NA	TRBV19	TRBJ1-6	NA	CASTGSYNSPLHF	TGTGCCAGTACCGGCTCCTATAATTCACCCCTCCACTTT
NA	TRBV5-1	TRBJ2-5	NA	CASSPTGEGTQYF	TGCGCCAGCAGTCCGACAGGGGAGGGGACCCAGTACTTC
NA	TRBV19	TRBJ2-3	few	CASSMGRGRSPDTQYF	TGTGCCAGTAGTATGGGCCGGGGTAGGTCCCCAGATACGCAGTATTTT
TRBD2	TRBV7-8	TRBJ2-1	NA	CASSPPASGNREFF	TGTGCCAGCAGCCCACCGGCTAGCGGGAATAGGGAGTTCTTC
TRBD1	TRBV19	TRBJ1-5	NA	CASSTWDRGRPNQPQHF	TGTGCCAGTAGTACTTGGGACAGGGGGCGTCCTAATCAGCCCCAGCATTTT
NA	TRBV12-3/TRBV12-4	TRBJ1-1	NA	CASSFAGNTEAFF	TGTGCCAGCAGTTTCGCAGGGAACACTGAAGCTTTCTTT
NA	TRBV4-3	TRBJ1-1	NA	CASSPLDSNTEAFF	TGCGCCAGCAGCCCTCTTGACAGCAACACTGAAGCTTTCTTT
TRBD1	TRBV7-8	TRBJ2-7	NA	CASSLVGDRRYEQYF	TGTGCCAGCAGCTTAGTGGGGGACAGAAGATACGAGCAGTACTTC
TRBD1	TRBV27	TRBJ1-2	NA	CASSLSPGQGVYGYTF	TGTGCCAGCAGTTTATCTCCGGGACAGGGTGTCTATGGCTACACCTTC
TRBD1	TRBV12-3/TRBV12-4	TRBJ1-1	NA	CASTGTVGTEAFF	TGTGCCAGCACTGGGACAGTGGGCACTGAAGCTTTCTTT
NA	TRBV27	TRBJ1-1	NA	CASRLTVNTEAFF	TGTGCCAGCAGGTTGACAGTGAACACTGAAGCTTTCTTT
NA	TRBV11-3	TRBJ2-7	NA	CASSLAAGNSEQYF	TGTGCCAGCAGCTTAGCGGCAGGGAACAGCGAGCAGTACTTC
NA	TRBV28	TRBJ2-3	few	CASSSYPGDTQYF	TGTGCCAGCAGTTCTTACCCCGGAGATACGCAGTATTTT
NA	TRBV27	TRBJ2-2	few	CASSLNGGRVAGELFF	TGTGCCAGCAGTTTGAACGGAGGAAGGGTGGCCGGGGAGCTGTTTTTT
NA	TRBV2	TRBJ2-5	NA	CASSEAGGQETQYF	TGTGCCAGCAGTGAAGCAGGGGGTCAAGAGACCCAGTACTTC
TRBD2	TRBV27	TRBJ2-5	NA	CASSVLATQETQYF	TGTGCCAGCAGCGTACTAGCGACCCAAGAGACCCAGTACTTC
NA	TRBV6-1	TRBJ1-2	NA	CASSEASRQAGFYGYTF	TGTGCCAGCAGTGAAGCGAGCCGACAAGCCGGATTCTATGGCTACACCTTC
TRBD1	TRBV28	TRBJ2-7	NA	CASAWQGAYEQYF	TGTGCCAGCGCCTGGCAGGGGGCATACGAGCAGTACTTC
NA	TRBV6-5	TRBJ1-1	NA	CASSKQGITEAFF	TGTGCCAGCAGTAAACAGGGTATCACTGAAGCTTTCTTT
NA	TRBV7-8	TRBJ1-1	few	CASSLAGGVNTEAFF	TGTGCCAGCAGCTTAGCGGGAGGGGTGAACACTGAAGCTTTCTTT
NA	TRBV5-1	TRBJ2-1	NA	CASSLSGQGGNNEQFF	TGCGCCAGCAGCTTGAGCGGGCAGGGTGGCAACAATGAGCAGTTCTTC
TRBD1	TRBV3-1/TRBV3-2	TRBJ1-2	NA	CASSQESGQGPGYTF	TGTGCCAGCAGCCAAGAGTCGGGACAGGGTCCTGGCTACACCTTC
TRBD2	TRBV19	TRBJ2-1	medium-sized	CASSKTSGSYNEQFF	TGTGCCAGTAGTAAGACTAGCGGCTCCTACAATGAGCAGTTCTTC
TRBD2	TRBV2	TRBJ2-5	NA	CASSAPGAGEFGETQYF	TGTGCCAGCAGTGCCCCCGGGGCGGGGGAGTTCGGGGAGACCCAGTACTTC
NA	TRBV4-3	TRBJ2-7	NA	CASSQAMGGSYEQYF	TGCGCCAGCAGCCAAGCTATGGGGGGATCCTACGAGCAGTACTTC
NA	TRBV11-2	TRBJ2-1	NA	CASSLAGYNEQFF	TGTGCCAGCAGCTTAGCGGGGTACAATGAGCAGTTCTTC